Below, 27 T cell receptor beta chains from the same sample are listed, as sequenced in a study of cytomegalovirus exposure and HLA in healthy donors. Primers included in the PCR were 60 Vbeta and 13 Jbeta primers. The protocol was immunoSEQ multiplex PCR, while the TCRdb copy is restricted to in-frame clones and leaves out a portion. This table has some 150,000 clones, around nine tenths appearing once. Sequenced material: PBMCs. These receptors all stem from a woman in her twenties or thirties in good health and CMV-seronegative.

The chain joins TRBV6-5 to TRBJ2-5; TRBD2 matches 13 bases. The J call could be wrong; TRBJ2-7 is a better fit for the DNA end. CDR3 length: 15 amino acids. Germline CDR1 reads MNHEY; CDR2 reads SVGAGI. The CDR3 coding sequence is TGTGCCAGCAGTTATGGACTAGCGGGGGCGTACGAGCAGTACTTC. Translating it yields CASSYGLAGAYEQYF.

The chain has TRBV2 and TRBJ1-5, with 8 bases fitting TRBD1. The CDR3 sequence is 14 residues long. Germline V CDR1 and CDR2: SNHLY, FYNNEI. J lost 3 bases, V lost 6 bases, and 4 bases had no gene match. The DNA of the CDR3 is TGTGCCAGCAGGGACAGGGCTAACAATCAGCCCCAGCATTTT. Its protein product is CASRDRANNQPQHF.

This clone was seen once. V gene TRBV10-3 combines with J gene TRBJ1-6; 7 bases fit TRBD1. Germline assignment: CDR1 ENHRY and CDR2 SYGVKD. The junction had 7 bases not matched to a gene; V was cut back by 7 bases and J by 7 bases. The CDR3 consists of 14 residues. In DNA form, the CDR3 reads TGTGCCATCAATATCGGGACAGAAAATTCACCCCTCCACTTT. The encoded protein is CAINIGTENSPLHF.

The chain is built from TRBV7-2 and TRBJ1-5; the D gene is possibly TRBD1 (6 bases). CDR3 size: 15 residues. The ends were cut back, 0 bases at V and 3 bases at J, with 9 bases in the middle. Looked up from germline, CDR1 is SGHTA and CDR2 is FQGNSA. The CDR3 DNA reads TGTGCCAGCAGCTTAGCAGGGGGAAACAATCAGCCCCAGCATTTT. Its protein is CASSLAGGNNQPQHF. The variable domain in full, with the rest retrieved from reference TRBV7-2 and TRBJ1-5, is GAGVSQSPSNKVTEKGKDVELRCDPISGHTALYWYRQSLGQGLEFLIYFQGNSAPDKSGLPSDRFSAERTGGSVSTLTIQRTQQEDSAVYLCASSLAGGNNQPQHFGDGTRLSIL.

This chain uses TRBV27 with TRBJ2-1, with TRBD2 matching over 9 bases. CDR1 and CDR2 from the germline V gene are MNHEY and SMNVEV (reference sequence). The CDR3 length is 14 residues. The ends lost 9 bases at V and 5 bases at J; junction bases unmatched: 8. The DNA for the CDR3 is TGTGCCAGTTCTCCGGGACTAGCAAACAATGAGCAGTTCTTC. Translating it yields CASSPGLANNEQFF.

The genes are TRBV10-2 and TRBJ1-3; D not certain. V was pared by 5 bases and J by 0 bases, with 5 bases between. Germline assignment: CDR1 WSHSY and CDR2 SAAADI. The CDR3 extends over 13 amino acids. The CDR3 is CASSSSSGNTIYF. The CDR3 bases are TGCGCCAGCAGTTCCAGCTCTGGAAACACCATATATTTT.

The chain has TRBV30 and TRBJ1-1; D possibly corresponds to TRBD1 (6 bases). The CDR3 extends over 12 amino acids. Germline assignment: CDR1 GTSNPN and CDR2 SVGIG (reference sequence). The V gene lost 3 bases and the J gene lost 11 bases, with 16 bases spanning the gap. Here the CDR3 reads CAWSPGQARAFF. In DNA, the CDR3 is TGTGCCTGGAGCCCGGGACAAGCGCGGGCTTTCTTT.

This rearrangement joins TRBV7-9 to TRBJ2-1; 9 bases match TRBD2. V was pared by 6 bases and J by 5 bases, with 8 bases of the junction left unmatched. The CDR3 extends over 15 amino acids. Germline V gene sequence: CDR1 SEHNR, CDR2 FQNEAQ (reference sequence). In DNA form, the CDR3 reads TGTGCCAGCAGAGGAGGTGGCGGGAGGGACAATGAGCAGTTCTTC. Its protein is CASRGGGGRDNEQFF.

The CDR3 loop reads CASTHGRRTGGTDTEAFF. CDR3 bases: TGTGCCAGCACCCATGGCCGGAGGACAGGGGGAACGGACACTGAAGCTTTCTTT. V gene TRBV21-1 combines with J gene TRBJ1-1; the table's D call, TRBD1, was not checked against the DNA. TRBV21-1 is noted as a pseudogene. The CDR3 is 18 residues long.

This clone was seen a single time. V is TRBV27 and J is TRBJ2-7, with TRBD2 identical over 7 bases. This CDR3 has 15 residues. V lost 4 bases and J lost 1; bases outside the gene matches: 7. In germline, CDR1 is MNHEY, CDR2 SMNVEV (reference sequence). CDR3 nucleotides: TGTGCCAGCAGTTCACCGGGACTACAGTCCTACGAGCAGTACTTC. Its protein is CASSSPGLQSYEQYF.

The chain links TRBV27 to TRBJ1-4, with TRBD1 matching 9 bases. This CDR3 region has 14 residues. Germline V lookup: CDR1 MNHEY, CDR2 SMNVEV (reference sequence). V dropped 6 bases and J dropped 6; count of bases not matched to a gene: 5. The DNA of the CDR3 is TGTGCCAGCAGCCGGGACAGGGTCGATGAAAAACTGTTTTTT. Residues: CASSRDRVDEKLFF. Together with reference TRBV27 and TRBJ1-4, the CDR3 gives the full variable domain: EAQVTQNPRYLITVTGKKLTVTCSQNMNHEYMSWYRQDPGLGLRQIYYSMNVEVTDKGDVPEGYKVSRKEKRNFPLILESPSPNQTSLYFCASSRDRVDEKLFFGSGTQLSVL.

This clone came up a few times. V usage is TRBV5-5 and J usage is TRBJ2-2; 7 positions agree with TRBD1. The length of the CDR3 is 14 residues. V dropped 5 bases and J dropped 6; count of bases not matched to a gene: 7. Germline V CDR1 and CDR2: SGHKS, YYEKEE (reference sequence). CDR3 DNA sequence: TGTGCCAGCAGGCATGCAGGGGGAGCCGGGGAGCTGTTTTTT. Protein: CASRHAGGAGELFF.

V usage is TRBV28 and J usage is TRBJ1-5; no reliable D call. The CDR3 has 14 amino acids. The V end lost 3 bases, the J end lost 3 bases, and 9 bases lay between the germline ends. Germline V CDR1 and CDR2: MDHEN, SYDVKM. The CDR3 DNA reads TGTGCCAGCAGTTTCGGGGATTACAATCAGCCCCAGCATTTT. It yields the protein CASSFGDYNQPQHF.

This chain connects TRBV28 to TRBJ1-1; tentative D call: TRBD1 (6 bases). CDR1 MDHEN and CDR2 SYDVKM come from the germline V gene. Trimming removed 5 bases from V and 5 bases from J, with 18 bases in between. The CDR3 length is 15 residues. CDR3 sequence reads: CASSPWKGGGTEAFF. As DNA, the CDR3 is TGTGCCAGCAGTCCCTGGAAGGGGGGGGGAACTGAAGCTTTCTTT.

The chain uses TRBV30 and TRBJ2-7, with D tentatively TRBD1 (6 bases). Per the germline V gene, CDR1 is GTSNPN and CDR2 is SVGIG (reference sequence). V was clipped by 2 bases and J by 1 base, with 9 bases between them. The CDR3 length is 13 residues. CDR3 region: CAWSRTDSYEQYF. The CDR3 nucleotides read TGTGCCTGGAGTCGGACAGATTCCTACGAGCAGTACTTC.

Only one count was recorded for this clone. The chain carries TRBV13 and TRBJ2-3, with 12 nucleotides matching TRBD2. CDR3 length: 21 residues. CDR1 and CDR2 (germline): PRHDT, FYEKMQ (reference sequence). V dropped 0 bases and J dropped 4; count of bases not matched to a gene: 17. This CDR3 reads CASSLGGPSGGAVGFADTQYF. Written as DNA, the CDR3 is TGTGCCAGCAGCTTAGGCGGCCCTAGCGGGGGGGCCGTTGGTTTTGCAGATACGCAGTATTTT.

The rearrangement links TRBV30 to TRBJ2-5, with D possibly TRBD1 on 6 matching bases. The germline V gene encodes CDR1 GTSNPN and CDR2 SVGIG (reference sequence). Trimming shortened V by 3 bases and J by 5 bases, and 10 bases separated the two germline ends. This CDR3 region has 12 residues. The CDR3 DNA reads TGTGCCTGGAGCCCCGACAGGGAGACCCAGTACTTC. As protein: CAWSPDRETQYF.

The rearrangement joins TRBV14 to TRBJ2-4; possible D gene TRBD1, 6 bases. Germline CDR1 and CDR2: SGHDN and FVKESK. The germline V and J ends were trimmed by 6 bases and 7 bases, with 16 bases remaining between them. CDR3 size: 14 residues. CDR3 DNA sequence: TGTGCCAGCAGTCACGACAGGTTGATGAACATTCAGTACTTC. Translated, it gives CASSHDRLMNIQYF.

J is TRBJ2-3 and V is TRBV30, with D tentatively TRBD1 (7 bases). The V and J ends lost 3 bases and 2 bases respectively, with 12 bases between them. Germline V gene lookup returns CDR1 GTSNPN and CDR2 SVGIG (reference sequence). CDR3 length equals 14 residues. CDR3 loop: CAWSPGGSTDTQYF. CDR3 in DNA: TGTGCCTGGAGCCCAGGGGGGTCCACAGATACGCAGTATTTT.

This sequence joins TRBV29-1 and TRBJ2-7, with TRBD1 matching over 11 bases. The V and J ends lost 5 bases and 6 bases, in that order; junction bases with no gene match: 6. The CDR3 length is 13 residues. In germline, CDR1 is SQVTM, CDR2 ANQGSEA. CDR3 residues: CSVIRTGGGEQYF. CDR3 nucleotide sequence: TGCAGCGTTATACGGACAGGGGGCGGCGAGCAGTACTTC.

This clone was recorded once. This rearrangement joins TRBV12-5 to TRBJ2-1; no clear D. V lost 7 bases to trimming and J lost 0 bases, with 13 bases between them. Germline CDR1 is LGHNT and CDR2 is FRNRAP. The length of the CDR3 is 15 residues. The CDR3 loop is CASAPRPSSYNEQFF. Written as DNA, the CDR3 is TGTGCTAGTGCCCCCAGGCCCAGCTCCTACAATGAGCAGTTCTTC.

V and J are TRBV11-3 and TRBJ2-1; 8 bases agree with TRBD2. The CDR3 has 15 amino acids. Germline V gives CDR1 SGHNT, CDR2 YENEEA. V lost 5 bases to trimming and J lost 2 bases; unmatched junction nucleotides: 5. CDR3 nucleotide sequence: TGTGCCAGCAGCGTAGGACTAGCAGCCTACAATGAGCAGTTCTTC. Its protein is CASSVGLAAYNEQFF.

The CDR3 is CASSPGGVLRNEQFF. The DNA of the CDR3 is TGTGCCAGCAGCCCGGGGGGGGTTTTGCGCAATGAGCAGTTCTTC. The chain has TRBV5-4 and TRBJ2-1; 8 nucleotides line up with TRBD2. Germline V gene lookup returns CDR1 SGHNT and CDR2 YYREEE (reference sequence). The CDR3 consists of 15 residues. The J segment lost 6 bases and the V segment lost 4 bases, leaving 9 bases of the junction unmatched. Full variable domain (outside the CDR3, taken from reference TRBV5-4 and TRBJ2-1): ETGVTQSPTHLIKTRGQQVTLRCSSQSGHNTVSWYQQALGQGPQFIFQYYREEENGRGNFPPRFSGLQFPNYSSELNVNALELDDSALYLCASSPGGVLRNEQFFGPGTRLTVL.

This clone was recorded only once. V usage is TRBV15 and J usage is TRBJ1-5; D call uncertain. V lost 0 bases and J 7 bases, leaving 7 bases between the germline ends. Per the germline V gene, CDR1 is LNHNV and CDR2 is YYDKDF (reference sequence). CDR3 length equals 13 residues. The CDR3 sequence is CATSREFRQPQHF. DNA of the CDR3: TGTGCCACCAGCAGAGAGTTTAGACAGCCCCAGCATTTT.

The chain combines TRBV7-6 with TRBJ1-2; 9 positions agree with TRBD1. CDR1 SGHVS and CDR2 FNYEAQ come from the germline V gene. The CDR3 loop spans 14 amino acids. V lost 5 bases, J lost 5 bases, and 6 bases stayed unmatched. The CDR3 DNA sequence: TGTGCCAGCAGCGCCACAGGGGGCGGGTATGGCTACACCTTC. It translates to CASSATGGGYGYTF.

V gene TRBV5-1 combines with J gene TRBJ2-7, with 7 bases lining up with TRBD2. The germline V gene has CDR1 SGHRS and CDR2 YFSETQ. The CDR3 sequence is 14 residues long. The trim removed 7 bases at V and 5 bases at J, leaving 12 bases unmatched. This CDR3 reads CASQPGLVVHEQYF. CDR3 DNA sequence: TGCGCCAGCCAACCTGGACTAGTAGTCCACGAGCAGTACTTC.

V and J are TRBV29-1 and TRBJ1-4; D might be TRBD1 (5 bases). V was cut by 5 bases and J by 0 bases, with 7 bases left in between. Germline V gene lookup returns CDR1 SQVTM and CDR2 ANQGSEA. The CDR3 contains 13 residues. The CDR3 bases are TGCAGCGTTAGGACAACAACTAATGAAAAACTGTTTTTT. It specifies CSVRTTTNEKLFF.